This TCR beta chain came from a study of CD8 T cells in ankylosing spondylitis. Whole-study results and caveats: Certain motif variants had earlier been reported in reactive arthritis synovial fluid and blood. For ankylosing spondylitis blood, a TCR beta motif of about eight highly homologous variants appeared characteristic. Those disease-linked clones were CD8+; they were also relatively rare in peripheral blood.

By quantitative 5'-RACE with molecular barcodes, the TCR beta libraries were made. Each CDR3 protein is one row after TCRdb ran MiXCR on the 5' RACE reads. The data contain 100,000 to 150,000 distinct CDR3 sequences, 12% to 15% of them singletons. The CDR3 sequence is 15 residues long. V was trimmed by 7 bases and J by 4 bases, leaving 16 bases between them. Worth noting for this clonotype: Its matching antigen is unknown.

The sequence came from a female donor with ankylosing spondylitis or in good health (not recorded which). The sequencing input was blood, either unsorted or a sorted T cell fraction (not recorded which). This chain joins TRBV12-3 or TRBV12-4 and TRBJ2-2; no reliable D call. The CDR3: CASTSDLFGTGELFF. In DNA form, the CDR3 reads TGTGCCAGCACCTCCGACCTTTTTGGCACCGGGGAGCTGTTTTTT.